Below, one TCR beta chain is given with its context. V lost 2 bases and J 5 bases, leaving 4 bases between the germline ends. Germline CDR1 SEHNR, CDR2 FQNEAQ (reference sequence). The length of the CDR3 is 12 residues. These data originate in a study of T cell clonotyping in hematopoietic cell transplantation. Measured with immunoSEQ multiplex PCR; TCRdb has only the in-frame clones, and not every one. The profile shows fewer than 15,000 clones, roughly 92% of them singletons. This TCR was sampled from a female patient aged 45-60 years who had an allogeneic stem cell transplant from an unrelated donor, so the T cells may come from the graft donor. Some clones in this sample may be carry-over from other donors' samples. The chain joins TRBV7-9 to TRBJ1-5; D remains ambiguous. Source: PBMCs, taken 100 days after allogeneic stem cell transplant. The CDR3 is CASSLNDQPQHF. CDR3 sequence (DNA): TGTGCCAGCAGCTTAAACGATCAGCCCCAGCATTTT.